The clone carrying this T cell receptor beta chain was counted at least ten times. CDR1 LNHNV and CDR2 YYDKDF come from the germline V gene (reference sequence). The CDR3 has 15 residues. Trimming took 0 bases from V and 6 from J, leaving 14 bases between them. A single record per CDR3 protein comes from TCRdb applying MiXCR to the RT-PCR reads. The table includes 550,000 to 750,000 distinct CDR3 sequences, 14% detected once. The rearrangement uses TRBV15 and TRBJ1-1; a weak D match, TRBD1 (5 bases). The sequencing sample was made of memory CD4+ T cells from blood. The receptor was isolated from a female donor in good health, serving as a healthy control. In DNA, the CDR3 is TGTGCCACCAGCAGAGACAGGGCGGGCGAGGCTGAAGCTTTCTTT. Translating gives CATSRDRAGEAEAFF.